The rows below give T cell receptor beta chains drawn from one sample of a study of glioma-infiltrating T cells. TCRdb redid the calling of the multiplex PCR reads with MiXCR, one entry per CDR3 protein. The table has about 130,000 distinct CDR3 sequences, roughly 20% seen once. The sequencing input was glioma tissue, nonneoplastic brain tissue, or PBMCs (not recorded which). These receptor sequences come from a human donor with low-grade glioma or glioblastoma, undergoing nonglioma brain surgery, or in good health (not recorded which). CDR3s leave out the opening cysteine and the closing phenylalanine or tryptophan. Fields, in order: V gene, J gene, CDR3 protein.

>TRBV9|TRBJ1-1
ASSVGTGANTEAF
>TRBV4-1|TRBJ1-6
ASSQVDLGFTYNSPLH
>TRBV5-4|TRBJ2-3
ASSFQTGGTDTQY
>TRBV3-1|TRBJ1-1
ASGKNTEAF
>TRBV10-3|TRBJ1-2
AIAGGDSGYT
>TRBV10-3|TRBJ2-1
AISGSLAGETAYNEQF
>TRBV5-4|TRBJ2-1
ASSVADLNEQF
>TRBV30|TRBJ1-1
AWDRGDATEAF
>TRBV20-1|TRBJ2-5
SAKEETQY
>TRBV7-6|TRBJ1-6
AGAMEGTNSPLH
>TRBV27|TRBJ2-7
ASSTLFATVIREQY
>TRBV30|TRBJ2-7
AWSVGQGAGEQY
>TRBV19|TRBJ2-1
ASSTRNRGNEQF